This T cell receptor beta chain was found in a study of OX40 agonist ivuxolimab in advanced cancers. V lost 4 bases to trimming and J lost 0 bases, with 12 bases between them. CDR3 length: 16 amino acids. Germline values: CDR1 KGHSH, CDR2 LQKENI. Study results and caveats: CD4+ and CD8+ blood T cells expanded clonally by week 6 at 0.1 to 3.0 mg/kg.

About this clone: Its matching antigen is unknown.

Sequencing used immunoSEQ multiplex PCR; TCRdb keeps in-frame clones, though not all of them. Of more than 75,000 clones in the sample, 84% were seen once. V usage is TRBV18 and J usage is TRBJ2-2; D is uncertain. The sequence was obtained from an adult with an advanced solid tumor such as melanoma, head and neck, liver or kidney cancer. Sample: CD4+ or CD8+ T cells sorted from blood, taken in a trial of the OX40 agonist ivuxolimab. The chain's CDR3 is CASSRNPLTNTGELFF. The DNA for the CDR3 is TGTGCCAGCTCACGTAACCCCCTTACGAACACCGGGGAGCTGTTTTTT.